The text below deals with one T cell receptor beta chain. Antigen: not known. Repertoires were generated with immunoSEQ multiplex PCR, while TCRdb's copy carries only in-frame clones and drops some. The sample yields some 120,000 clones, about nine tenths seen once. This sample was included in a study of PD-1 blockade in mismatch repair-deficient tumors. Germline assignment: CDR1 MNHNY and CDR2 SVGAGI (reference sequence). The V gene lost 0 bases and the J gene lost 8 bases, with 16 bases spanning the gap. CDR3 length: 15 residues. Findings and limits, study-wide: Rapid post-treatment expansion, then contraction, generally preceding radiologic response, marked tumor-resident clones.

The specimen was peripheral blood, collected approximately 71 weeks after starting pembrolizumab. The chain is built from TRBV6-6 and TRBJ1-2; D may be TRBD1 (5 bases). The receptor was isolated from an adult with mismatch repair-deficient cancer. The CDR3 nucleotides are TGTGCCAGCAGTTACTCGATGCCAGGGAGGGAAGGCTACACCTTC. Its protein is CASSYSMPGREGYTF.